This paragraph reports one TCR beta chain. Its target antigen remains unknown. Nothing much larger sits one base from this clone, and base qualities are not available. Enrolling through a virtual design, the prospective study's participants ranged in age from roughly 18 to 100 years and lived across some 23 United States geographic areas. Cohort assignment in the prospective study relied on participant-reported clinical history from a screening survey and a study questionnaire. Recovered participants in ImmuneRACE Cohort 3 were defined by two consecutive negative NP/OP PCR tests, clearance by a healthcare professional, or resolution of symptoms. In the prospective study, whole blood, serum and a nasopharyngeal or oropharyngeal swab were collected from each participant by mobile phlebotomists. Additional blood draws and questionnaires over an approximately 2-month period could optionally be provided by prospective study participants. Before DNA extraction, prospective study blood samples were shipped either frozen or at room temperature.

This sample was included in a study of blood T cell repertoires in COVID-19 (dated by TCRdb to the early 2020s). Concerning the study at large: Collaborator samples came from the United States, Italy and Spain and covered acute and convalescent phases of COVID-19. Nearly every sample came with metadata listing a de-identified subject ID, COVID-19 status, age in years and sex. The dataset comprised deeply sampled blood TCRbeta repertoires from subjects exposed to, actively infected with, or recovered from COVID-19. The samples were drawn from two sources: the first 160 participants of the ongoing ImmuneRACE study, and 1,254 subjects contributed by 6 global collaborators. The repertoires were made available in a free public database intended to serve as a resource for research on the immune response to SARS-CoV-2. The prospective study material was composed of cDNA or gDNA derived from T cells, B-cell-depleted T cells, or PBMCs. Where available, HLA class I and class II types were taken from metadata supplied by the sample provider and were not determined by assay-based typing.

TCRbeta CDR3 regions were amplified from genomic DNA using the immunoSEQ Assay, a bias-controlled multiplex PCR. The authors' pipeline ran thus. Nucleated cell counts per sample were estimated from amplification of reference gene primers within the assay. To quantify the absolute abundance of each unique TCRbeta CDR3 rearrangement, sequence reads were collapsed and filtered. For each sample, productive Simpson clonality was calculated as the square root of Simpson's diversity index over productive rearrangements. TCRdb obtained this table from immuneACCESS and retained in-frame rearrangements with V and J assigned. These tables miss some clones; where compared with another copy, unresolved V genes account for less than half of the shortfall, and the remainder is unexplained. D and trimming come from the DNA, and the V and J calls and clone size come from that table. In all, the sample holds about 310,000 clones, and approximately 88% of those were seen once. Clones ranked in the top ten supply about 5% of the sample.

From cysteine to phenylalanine, the CDR3 is 15 amino acids long. Solely the CDR3 DNA is kept, with 45 bases framed from the first base. For this chain, trimming is 2 bases at the V end and 2 bases at the J end, and the number of junction bases without a gene match is 6. For CDR1 and CDR2, the germline V gene lists MGHRA and YSYEKL. Results the study describes overall, beyond this receptor: The quantity of clinical and demographic metadata differed by source and by participant and was supplied without curation.

The sequencing sample was made of PBMCs or T cells enriched from blood (not recorded which). The TCR originated in a man aged 60 to 69 who had recovered from COVID-19. The rearranged segments are TRBV4-1 and TRBJ2-7; 7 central nucleotides agree with TRBD2. The CDR3 sequence is CASSQILAPTYEQYF. The DNA reads as follows: TGCGCCAGCAGCCAAATACTAGCGCCGACCTACGAGCAGTACTTC.